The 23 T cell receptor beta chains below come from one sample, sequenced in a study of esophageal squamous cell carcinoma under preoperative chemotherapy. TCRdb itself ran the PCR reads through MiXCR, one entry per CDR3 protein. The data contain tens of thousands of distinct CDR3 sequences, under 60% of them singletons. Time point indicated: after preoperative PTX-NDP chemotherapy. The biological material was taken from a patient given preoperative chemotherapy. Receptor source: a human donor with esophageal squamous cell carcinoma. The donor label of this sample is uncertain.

CDR3 region: CASSFGTKNTQYF. The CDR3 DNA reads as TGTGCCAGCAGCTTCGGAACCAAAAATACGCAGTACTTC. V and J are TRBV7-8 and TRBJ2-3; D is undetermined. The DNA end lines up better with TRBJ2-7; the J call may be wrong. Germline V CDR1 and CDR2: SGHVS, FQNEAQ. The CDR3 totals 13 residues.

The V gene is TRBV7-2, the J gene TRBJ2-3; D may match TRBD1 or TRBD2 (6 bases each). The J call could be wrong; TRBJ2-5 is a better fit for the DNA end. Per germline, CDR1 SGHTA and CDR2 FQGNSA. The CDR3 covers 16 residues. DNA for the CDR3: TGTGCCAGCAGCTTTCGTGGGGGGCGTCGCACAGAGACCCAGTACTTC. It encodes CASSFRGGRRTETQYF.

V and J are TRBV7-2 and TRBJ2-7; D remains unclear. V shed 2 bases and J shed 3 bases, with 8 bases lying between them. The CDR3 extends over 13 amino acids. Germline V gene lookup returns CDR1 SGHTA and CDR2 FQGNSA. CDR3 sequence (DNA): TGTGCCAGCAGCTTATCCATCCTCTACGAGCAGTACTTC. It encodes CASSLSILYEQYF.

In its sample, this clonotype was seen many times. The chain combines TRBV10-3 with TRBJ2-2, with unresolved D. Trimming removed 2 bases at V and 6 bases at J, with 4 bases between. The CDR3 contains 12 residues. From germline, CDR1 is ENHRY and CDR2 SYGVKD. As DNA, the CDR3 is TGTGCCATCAGTGAGGGGGCCGGGGAGCTGTTTTTT. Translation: CAISEGAGELFF.

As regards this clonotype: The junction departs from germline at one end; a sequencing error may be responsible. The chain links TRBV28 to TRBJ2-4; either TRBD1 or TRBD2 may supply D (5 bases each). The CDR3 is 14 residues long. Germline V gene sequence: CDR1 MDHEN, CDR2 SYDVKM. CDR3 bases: TGCGGCAGCACGGGGCTGGGAGCCAAAAACATGCAGTACTTC. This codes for CGSTGLGAKNMQYF. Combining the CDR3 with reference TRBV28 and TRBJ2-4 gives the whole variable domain DVKVTQSSRYLVKRTGEKVFLECVQDMDHENMFWYRQDPGLGLRLIYFSYDVKMKEKGDIPEGYSVSREKKERFSLILESASTNQTSMYLCGSTGLGAKNMQYFGAGTRLSVL.

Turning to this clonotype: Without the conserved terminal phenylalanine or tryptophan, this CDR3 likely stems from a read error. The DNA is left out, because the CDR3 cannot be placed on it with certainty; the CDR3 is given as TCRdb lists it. The CDR3 protein is CASSRGGGKESQYL. V and J are TRBV7-2 and TRBJ2-5; whether TRBD1, the table's D call, matches the DNA was not checked. Germline V CDR1 and CDR2: SGHTA, FQGNSA. 14 amino acids form the CDR3, both terminal residues included.

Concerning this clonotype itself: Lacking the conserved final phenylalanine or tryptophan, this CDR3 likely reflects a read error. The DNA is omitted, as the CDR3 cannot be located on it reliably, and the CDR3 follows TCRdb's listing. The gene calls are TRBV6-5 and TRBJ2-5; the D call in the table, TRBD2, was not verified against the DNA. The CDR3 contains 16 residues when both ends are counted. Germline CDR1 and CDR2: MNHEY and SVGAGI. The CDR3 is CASSYSGPAGRGARAH.

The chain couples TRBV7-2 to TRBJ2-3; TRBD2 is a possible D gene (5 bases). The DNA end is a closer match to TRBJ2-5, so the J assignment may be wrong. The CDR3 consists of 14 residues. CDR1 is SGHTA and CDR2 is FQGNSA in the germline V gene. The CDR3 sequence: CAGSGERGTDTQYF. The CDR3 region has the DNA TGTGCGGGCAGCGGAGAGCGTGGCACAGATACCCAGTACTTC.

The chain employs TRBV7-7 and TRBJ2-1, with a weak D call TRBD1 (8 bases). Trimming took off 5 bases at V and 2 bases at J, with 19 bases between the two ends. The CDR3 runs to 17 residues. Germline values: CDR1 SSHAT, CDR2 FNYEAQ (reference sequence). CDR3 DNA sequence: TGTGCCAGCAGCCAGGGGGCGGGGGTGGACACCTACAATGAGCAGTTCTTC. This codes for CASSQGAGVDTYNEQFF.

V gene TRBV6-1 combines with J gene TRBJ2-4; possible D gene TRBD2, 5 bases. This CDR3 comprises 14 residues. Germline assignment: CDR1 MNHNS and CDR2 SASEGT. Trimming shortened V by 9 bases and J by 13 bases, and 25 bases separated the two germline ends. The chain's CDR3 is CARRGGPDHDTQYF. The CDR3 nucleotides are TGTGCCAGGCGCGGAGGCCCAGACCATGACACCCAGTACTTC.

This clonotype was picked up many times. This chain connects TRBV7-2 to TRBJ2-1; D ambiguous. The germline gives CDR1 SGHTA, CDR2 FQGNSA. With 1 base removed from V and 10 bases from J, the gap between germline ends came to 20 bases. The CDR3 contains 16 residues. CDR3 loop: CASSLGRSLGSYEQFF. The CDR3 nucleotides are TGTGCCAGCAGCTTAGGTCGGTCTCTTGGGTCCTACGAGCAGTTCTTC.

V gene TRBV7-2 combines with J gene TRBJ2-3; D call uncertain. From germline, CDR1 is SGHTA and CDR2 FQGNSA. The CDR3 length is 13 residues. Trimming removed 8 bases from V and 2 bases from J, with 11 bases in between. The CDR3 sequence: CASGRTATDTQYF. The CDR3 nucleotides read TGTGCCAGCGGCCGTACAGCCACAGATACGCAGTATTTT.

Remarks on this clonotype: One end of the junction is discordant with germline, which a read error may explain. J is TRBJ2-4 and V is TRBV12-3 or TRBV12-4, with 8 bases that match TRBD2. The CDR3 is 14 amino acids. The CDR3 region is CASTGGPATNMQYF. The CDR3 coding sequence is TGTGCCAGCACGGGGGGGCCAGCCACAAACATGCAGTACTTT.

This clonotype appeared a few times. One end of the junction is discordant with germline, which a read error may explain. CDR3: CASGGLGGGADDTQYF. In DNA form, the CDR3 reads TGTGCCAGCGGGGGCCTAGGGGGGGGGGCCGATGATACCCAGTATTTT. The chain employs TRBV7-8 and TRBJ2-5, with a possible D match to TRBD2 (7 bases). The J call may be in error: the DNA end matches TRBJ2-3 better. CDR1 is SGHVS and CDR2 is FQNEAQ in the germline V gene. This CDR3 comprises 16 residues.

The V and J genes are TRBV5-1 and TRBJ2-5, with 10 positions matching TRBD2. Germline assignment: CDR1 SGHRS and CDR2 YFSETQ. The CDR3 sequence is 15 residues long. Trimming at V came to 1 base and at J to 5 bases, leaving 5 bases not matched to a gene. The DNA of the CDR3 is TGCGCCAGCAGCTTGAGCGGGGGGGCCATCGAGACCCAGTACTTC. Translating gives CASSLSGGAIETQYF.

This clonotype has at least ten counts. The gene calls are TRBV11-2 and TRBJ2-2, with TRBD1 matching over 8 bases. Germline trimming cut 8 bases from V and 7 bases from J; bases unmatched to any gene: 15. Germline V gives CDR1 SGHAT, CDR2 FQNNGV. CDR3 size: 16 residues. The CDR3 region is CASSIAAGGLFGELFF. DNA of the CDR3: TGTGCCAGCTCCATCGCGGCAGGGGGCTTGTTCGGGGAGCTGTTTTTT.

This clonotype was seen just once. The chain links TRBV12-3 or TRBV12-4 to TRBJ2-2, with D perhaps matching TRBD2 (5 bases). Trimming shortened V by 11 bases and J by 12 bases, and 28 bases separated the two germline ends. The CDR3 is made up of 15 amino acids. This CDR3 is CARSLRAVNTDKLFF. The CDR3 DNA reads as TGTGCCCGGAGCCTCCGAGCGGTGAACACCGATAAGCTGTTTTTT.

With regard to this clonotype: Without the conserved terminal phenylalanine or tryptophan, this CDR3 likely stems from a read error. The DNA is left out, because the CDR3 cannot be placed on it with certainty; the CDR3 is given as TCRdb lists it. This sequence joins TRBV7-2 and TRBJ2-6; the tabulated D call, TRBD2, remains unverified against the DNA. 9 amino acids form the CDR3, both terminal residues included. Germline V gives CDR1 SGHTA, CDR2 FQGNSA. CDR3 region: CASSLLSLA.

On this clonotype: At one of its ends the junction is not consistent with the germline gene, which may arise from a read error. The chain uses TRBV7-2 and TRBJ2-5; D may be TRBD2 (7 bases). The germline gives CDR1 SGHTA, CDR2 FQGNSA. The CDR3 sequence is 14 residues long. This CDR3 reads CASSRGGGKATRFF. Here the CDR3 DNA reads TGTGCCAGCAGCAGAGGGGGGGGAAAAGCGACCCGATTTTTC.

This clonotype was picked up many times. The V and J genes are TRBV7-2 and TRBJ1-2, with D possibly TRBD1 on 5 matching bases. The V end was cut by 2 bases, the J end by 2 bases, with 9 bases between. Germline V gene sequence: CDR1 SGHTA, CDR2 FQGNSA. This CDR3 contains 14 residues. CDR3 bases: TGTGCCAGCAGCTTATCGGCAGGGAACTATGGCTACACCTTC. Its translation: CASSLSAGNYGYTF.

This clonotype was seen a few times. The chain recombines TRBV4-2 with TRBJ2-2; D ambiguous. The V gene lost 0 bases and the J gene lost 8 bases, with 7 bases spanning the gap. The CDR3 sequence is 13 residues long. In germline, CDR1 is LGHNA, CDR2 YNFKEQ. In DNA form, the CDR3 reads TGTGCCAGCAGCCAAGAAGGCGGAGGGGAGCTGTTTTTT. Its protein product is CASSQEGGGELFF.

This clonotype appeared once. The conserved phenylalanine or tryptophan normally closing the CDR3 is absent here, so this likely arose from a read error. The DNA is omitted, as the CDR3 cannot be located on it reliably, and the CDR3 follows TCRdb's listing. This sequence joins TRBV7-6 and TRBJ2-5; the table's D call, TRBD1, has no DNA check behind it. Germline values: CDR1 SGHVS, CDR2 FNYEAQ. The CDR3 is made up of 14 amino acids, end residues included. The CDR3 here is CASGLALAPETQLS.

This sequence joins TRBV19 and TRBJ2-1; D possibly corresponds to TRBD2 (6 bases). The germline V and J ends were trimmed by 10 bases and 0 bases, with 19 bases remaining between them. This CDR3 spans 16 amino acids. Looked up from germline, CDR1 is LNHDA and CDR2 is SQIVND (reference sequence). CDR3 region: CATLPGAGISYNEQFF. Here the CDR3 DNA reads TGTGCCACGTTACCCGGTGCGGGAATCTCCTACAATGAGCAGTTCTTC.